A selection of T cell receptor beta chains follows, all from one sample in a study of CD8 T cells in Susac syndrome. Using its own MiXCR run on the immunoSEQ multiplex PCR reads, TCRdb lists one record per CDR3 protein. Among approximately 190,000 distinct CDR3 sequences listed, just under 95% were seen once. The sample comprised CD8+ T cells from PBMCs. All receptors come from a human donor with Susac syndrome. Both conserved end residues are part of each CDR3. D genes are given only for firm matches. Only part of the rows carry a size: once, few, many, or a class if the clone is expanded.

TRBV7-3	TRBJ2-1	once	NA	CASSSRDSDLKDNEQFF	TGTGCCAGCAGCAGCCGGGACTCAGACTTGAAGGACAATGAGCAGTTCTTC
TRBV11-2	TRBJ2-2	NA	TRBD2	CASSTETSGVTGELFF	TGTGCCAGCAGCACTGAGACTAGCGGGGTAACCGGGGAGCTGTTTTTT
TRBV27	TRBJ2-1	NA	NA	CASRTTGYNEQFF	TGTGCCAGCAGAACGACTGGGTACAATGAGCAGTTCTTC
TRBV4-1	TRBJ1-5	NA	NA	CASSQDRVIGNQPQHF	TGCGCCAGCAGCCAAGACAGGGTAATCGGCAATCAGCCCCAGCATTTT
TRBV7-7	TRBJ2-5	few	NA	CASSPGAQETQYF	TGTGCTAGCAGTCCCGGGGCCCAAGAGACCCAGTACTTC
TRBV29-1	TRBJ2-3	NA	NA	CSVEGSGETDTQYF	TGCAGCGTTGAAGGTTCCGGGGAGACAGATACGCAGTATTTT
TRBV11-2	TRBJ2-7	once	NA	CASSPNIYEQYF	TGTGCCAGCAGCCCCAATATCTACGAGCAGTACTTC
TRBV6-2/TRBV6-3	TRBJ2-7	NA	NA	CASSPVARRAYHYEQYF	TGTGCCAGCAGTCCTGTCGCACGTCGGGCCTACCACTACGAGCAGTACTTC
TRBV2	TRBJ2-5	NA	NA	CASSEDRTLQETQYF	TGTGCCAGCAGTGAAGACCGGACGCTCCAAGAGACCCAGTACTTC
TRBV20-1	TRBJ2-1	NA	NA	CSARDPWQKDSYNEQFF	TGCAGTGCTAGAGATCCGTGGCAGAAGGATTCCTACAATGAGCAGTTCTTC
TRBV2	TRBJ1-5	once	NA	CASSETDYNQPQHF	TGTGCCAGCAGTGAAACGGATTACAATCAGCCCCAGCATTTT
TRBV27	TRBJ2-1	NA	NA	CASSSAELGQSYNEQFF	TGTGCCAGCAGTTCCGCTGAACTAGGCCAATCCTACAATGAGCAGTTCTTC
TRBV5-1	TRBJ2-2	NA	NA	CASTDRPTNTGELFF	TGCGCCAGCACCGATAGACCCACGAACACCGGGGAGCTGTTTTTT
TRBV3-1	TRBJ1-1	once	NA	CASSQDSGATEAFF	TGTGCCAGCAGCCAAGATTCAGGGGCCACTGAAGCTTTCTTT
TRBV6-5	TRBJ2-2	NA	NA	CASSQRGYTGELFF	TGTGCCAGCAGTCAGAGGGGTTACACCGGGGAGCTGTTTTTT
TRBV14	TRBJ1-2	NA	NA	CASSQTRSAVHYGYTF	TGTGCCAGCAGCCAAACAAGATCCGCAGTACACTATGGCTACACCTTC
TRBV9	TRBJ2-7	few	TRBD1	CASSAGTGVSYEQYF	TGTGCCAGCAGCGCCGGGACAGGGGTCTCCTACGAGCAGTACTTC
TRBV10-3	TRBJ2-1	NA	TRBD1	CAMNRDRDNEQFF	TGTGCCATGAACCGGGACAGAGACAATGAGCAGTTCTTC
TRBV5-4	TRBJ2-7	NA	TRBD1	CASSLVPTGGNEQYF	TGTGCCAGCAGCTTGGTGCCTACAGGGGGAAACGAGCAGTACTTC
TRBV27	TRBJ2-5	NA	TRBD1	CASSLTGVWETQYF	TGTGCCAGCAGTTTGACAGGGGTATGGGAGACCCAGTACTTC
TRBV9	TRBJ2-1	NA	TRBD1	CASSVGGDSNEQFF	TGTGCCAGCAGCGTAGGAGGGGACAGTAATGAGCAGTTCTTC
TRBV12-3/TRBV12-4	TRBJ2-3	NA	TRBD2	CASSLSGGVADTQYF	TGTGCCAGCAGTTTATCGGGGGGGGTCGCAGATACGCAGTATTTT
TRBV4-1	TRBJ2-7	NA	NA	CASSQAGAREQYF	TGCGCCAGCAGCCAAGCTGGGGCGAGGGAGCAGTACTTC